The clone carrying this T cell receptor (beta chain) occurred a few times. These data come from a study of T-cell reconstitution after alpha-beta-depleted transplantation in children. V was cut by 0 bases and J by 4 bases, with 13 bases left in between. Germline V gene data show CDR1 as LNHNV and CDR2 as YYDKDF (reference sequence). This CDR3 has 15 amino acids. Preparing the TCRbeta library involved the use of unique molecular identifiers. TCRdb reprocessed the PCR reads via MiXCR and lists one record per CDR3 protein. The sample lists approximately 510,000 distinct CDR3 sequences; approximately 20% were seen once.

The origin of this receptor is a human donor who donated a stem cell graft to a child with acute lymphoblastic leukemia. J is TRBJ2-7 and V is TRBV15; D perhaps matches TRBD2 (6 bases). Sequences were derived from PBMCs from the stem cell graft donor, sampled from the stem cell graft. The CDR3 DNA reads as TGTGCCACCAGCAGAGATCTGGGGACTCTGTACGAGCAGTACTTC. It yields the protein CATSRDLGTLYEQYF.